This T cell receptor beta chain emerged from a study of blood T cell repertoires in COVID-19. As for the study in general: The study drew acute and convalescent COVID-19 samples from the United States, Italy and Spain. PBMCs, B-cell-depleted T cells, or T cells provided the cDNA or gDNA that made up the material.

Per the original data handling: Amplified reference gene primers provided the basis for estimating nucleated cell counts. Using immunoSEQ multiplex PCR, the repertoire was profiled, and TCRdb retains in-frame clones only, with some absent. V, J and clone size derive from that table, while D and trimming were established from the DNA sequence. The repertoire holds about 140,000 clones, with about 83% as singletons. Germline-derived CDR1 and CDR2 are MNHEY and SVGAGI. The V gene lost 11 bases and the J gene lost 3 bases, with 14 bases spanning the gap. This CDR3 is 13 amino acids long. This receptor was taken from a human donor in a cohort sampled during active COVID-19. The rearrangement uses TRBV6-5 and TRBJ1-5; D not resolved. The material sequenced was peripheral blood. The CDR3 loop reads CACRAAFNQPQHF. The CDR3, as DNA: TGTGCCTGCCGCGCGGCCTTCAATCAGCCCCAGCATTTT.